The rows below give T cell receptor beta chains drawn from one sample of a study of blood T cell repertoires in COVID-19. Using immunoSEQ multiplex PCR, the repertoire was profiled, and TCRdb retains in-frame clones only, with some absent. The profile covers over 250,000 clones, with more than 70% appearing a single time and around 2% taken by the ten largest. The sequenced sample was PBMCs or T cells enriched from blood (not recorded which). These TCRs come from a woman aged 60 to 75 in a cohort exposed to, infected with or recovered from COVID-19 (not recorded which). Each CDR3 is given with its conserved first and last residue. Fields, in order: V gene, clone size, D gene, J gene, CDR3 DNA, CDR3 protein. The D gene is left open where the match is weak. Expanded clones are given a class, and other clones once, few, many or no size at all.

TRBV2	NA	TRBD1	TRBJ2-7	TGTGCCAGCAAGGCAGAAGGGGGCGAGTCCTACGAGCAGTACTTC	CASKAEGGESYEQYF
TRBV2	NA	TRBD1	TRBJ2-7	TGTGCCAGCAGTAAGACAGGGGGTAACTCCTACGAGCAGTACTTC	CASSKTGGNSYEQYF
TRBV3-1/TRBV3-2	NA	TRBD2	TRBJ2-1	TGTGCCAGCAGCCAAGACAGGACTAGCGGTTACAATGAGCAGTTCTTC	CASSQDRTSGYNEQFF
TRBV3-1/TRBV3-2	NA	NA	TRBJ1-4	TGTGCCAGCAGCCAAGACAGGAAGACTAATGAAAAACTGTTTTTT	CASSQDRKTNEKLFF
TRBV28	NA	NA	TRBJ1-3	TGTGCCAGCAGTTCAGGAGGAAACACCATATATTTT	CASSSGGNTIYF
TRBV29-1	NA	TRBD1	TRBJ2-7	TGCAGCGTTGGACAGGGGGCTGTCGAGCAGTACTTC	CSVGQGAVEQYF
TRBV30	few	NA	TRBJ1-6	TGTGCCTGGAGTTGGGGGGATTCACCCCTCCACTTT	CAWSWGDSPLHF
TRBV5-6	NA	NA	TRBJ2-1	TGTGCCAGCAGCTTGGAGGCGGCCAATGAGCAGTTCTTC	CASSLEAANEQFF
TRBV24-1	NA	TRBD2	TRBJ2-1	TGTGCCACCAGTGATATAGCGGGAGCCCATGAGCAGTTCTTC	CATSDIAGAHEQFF
TRBV28	NA	NA	TRBJ1-1	TGTGCCAGCAGTTTACGGGGCACTGAAGCTTTCTTT	CASSLRGTEAFF
TRBV3-1/TRBV3-2	NA	NA	TRBJ1-6	TGTGCCAGCAGAGTACAGGGACGAAATAATTCACCCCTCCACTTT	CASRVQGRNNSPLHF
TRBV15	NA	NA	TRBJ1-1	TGTGCCACCAGCAGAGGAATTCACAGCCTCGCTGAAGCTTTCTTT	CATSRGIHSLAEAFF
TRBV14	NA	TRBD1	TRBJ2-1	TGTGCCAGCAGCCGACAGGGCTTCTCCTACAATGAGCAGTTCTTC	CASSRQGFSYNEQFF
TRBV14	NA	NA	TRBJ2-1	TGTGCCAGCAGCCAAGACCGTGGACTACCCCTAGGGCAGTTCTTC	CASSQDRGLPLGQFF
TRBV5-5	NA	TRBD1	TRBJ1-5	TGTGCCAGCAGCTTAAGGACAGGGGTCAATCAGCCCCAGCATTTT	CASSLRTGVNQPQHF
TRBV29-1	NA	NA	TRBJ2-7	TGCAGCGTCGGAGGGAGTCGACAGTTCTACGAGCAGTACTTC	CSVGGSRQFYEQYF
TRBV27	NA	TRBD1	TRBJ1-1	TGTGCCAGCAGTCGACAGGGTACGAACACTGAAGCTTTCTTT	CASSRQGTNTEAFF
TRBV28	NA	TRBD1	TRBJ2-5	TGTGCCAGCAGTATTGACAGGGGGAGGGAGACCCAGTACTTC	CASSIDRGRETQYF
TRBV7-8	once	TRBD2	TRBJ2-1	TGTGCCAGCAGCTTAGAAGGTAGCGGGAGTTCTCGAGCCTACAATGAGCAGTTCTTC	CASSLEGSGSSRAYNEQFF
TRBV7-9	NA	NA	TRBJ1-5	TGTGCCAGCAGCTTGACAGTAGGTCAGCCCCAGCATTTT	CASSLTVGQPQHF
TRBV28	NA	TRBD1	TRBJ1-4	TGTGCCAGCAGTTTATCGACAGGGGGCAATGAAAAACTGTTTTTT	CASSLSTGGNEKLFF
TRBV5-4	NA	TRBD1	TRBJ2-3	TGTGCCAGCAAAAAGGACAGGGGTTTGGATACGCAGTATTTT	CASKKDRGLDTQYF
TRBV7-9	NA	TRBD1	TRBJ2-1	TGTGCAGGGACCGGGACAGGGGGTTACAATGAGCAGTTCTTC	CAGTGTGGYNEQFF
TRBV7-9	NA	NA	TRBJ1-5	TGTGCCAGCAGCTTAGCCGGGGGCAATCAGCCCCAGCATTTT	CASSLAGGNQPQHF
TRBV11-3	NA	TRBD2	TRBJ2-1	TGTGCCAGCAGCCCCATAAGCGGGAGCGCCTACAATGAGCAGTTCTTC	CASSPISGSAYNEQFF
TRBV11-2	NA	NA	TRBJ2-7	TGTGCCAGCAAATTAAATCCGGTCAGGGGAAGCGAGCAGTACTTC	CASKLNPVRGSEQYF
TRBV10-2	few	TRBD2	TRBJ2-1	TGCGCCAGCAGTACGACTAGCGGGATCGGTAATGAGCAGTTCTTC	CASSTTSGIGNEQFF
TRBV7-3	NA	TRBD1	TRBJ2-2	TGTGCCAGCAGCCCGACGGGACAGTCTTTCACCGGGGAGCTGTTTTTT	CASSPTGQSFTGELFF
TRBV28	NA	NA	TRBJ2-7	TGTGCCAGCAGTTCCTCCCCCCCGTACGAGCAGTACTTC	CASSSSPPYEQYF
TRBV18	NA	TRBD2	TRBJ2-3	TGTGCCAGCTCCAAGACTAGCGGGGATAGTAGCACAGATACGCAGTATTTT	CASSKTSGDSSTDTQYF
TRBV19	NA	TRBD2	TRBJ2-3	TGTGCCAGTAGTATTGGGGGACTAGACTCCGATACGCAGTATTTT	CASSIGGLDSDTQYF
TRBV28	NA	TRBD1	TRBJ1-2	TGTGCCATCGGACAGGGAGTATATGGCTACACCTTC	CAIGQGVYGYTF
TRBV12-3/TRBV12-4	once	TRBD1	TRBJ2-1	TGTGCCAGCAGCCCAACAGGGGACAATGAGCAGTTCTTC	CASSPTGDNEQFF
TRBV11-3	NA	NA	TRBJ1-4	TGTGCCAGCAGCCCGAGATATTCGGAAAAACTGTTTTTT	CASSPRYSEKLFF
TRBV3-1/TRBV3-2	NA	TRBD1	TRBJ2-5	TGTGCCAGCAGGCCGACAGGGCAAGAGACCCAGTACTTC	CASRPTGQETQYF
TRBV7-9	NA	NA	TRBJ2-7	TGTGCCAGCAGCTTAGCGGGAGTTTACGAGCAGTACTTC	CASSLAGVYEQYF
TRBV5-8	NA	NA	TRBJ2-1	TGTGCCAGCAGCTTAGGAGGGAGTCCCTACAATGAGCAGTTCTTC	CASSLGGSPYNEQFF
TRBV6-2/TRBV6-3	NA	NA	TRBJ2-7	TGTGCCAGCAGTTACCATTTGAGGGAGCAGTACTTC	CASSYHLREQYF
TRBV25-1	NA	TRBD1	TRBJ1-5	TGTGCCAGCAGCCCGACAGGGGGCGGATATCAGCCCCAGCATTTT	CASSPTGGGYQPQHF
TRBV4-1	NA	TRBD2	TRBJ2-7	TGCGCCAGCAGCCCGTATACCGGGACTAGCGGGTACGAGCAGTACTTC	CASSPYTGTSGYEQYF
TRBV6-5	NA	TRBD1	TRBJ2-7	TGTGCCAGCACCGTGGACAGGGGCACCTACGAGCAGTACTTT	CASTVDRGTYEQYF
TRBV18	NA	NA	TRBJ2-3	TGTGCCAGCTCCCCTGGGCGCACAGATACGCAGTATTTT	CASSPGRTDTQYF
TRBV27	once	TRBD1	TRBJ2-7	TGTGCCAGCAGTTTAGCAGTCCTCAACAGGGGGAACGAGCAGTACTTC	CASSLAVLNRGNEQYF
TRBV6-1	NA	NA	TRBJ1-5	TGTGCCAGCAGTGAAGGGATTGGCCGGAGGGATCAGCCCCAGCATTTT	CASSEGIGRRDQPQHF
TRBV9	NA	NA	TRBJ2-5	TGTGCCAGCAGCCCAGGCGGGCAGAAAGAGACCCAGTACTTC	CASSPGGQKETQYF
TRBV6-5	NA	TRBD2	TRBJ2-6	TGTGCCAGCCACGGGGGGGGGCTTGGGGCCAACGTCCTGACTTTC	CASHGGGLGANVLTF
TRBV11-1	few	NA	TRBJ2-1	TGTGCCAGCAGCTTAGGACTCCTCTACAATGAGCAGTTCTTC	CASSLGLLYNEQFF
TRBV6-2/TRBV6-3	NA	NA	TRBJ2-3	TGTGCCAGCAGTTACTCGGAGGCAGGCACAGATACGCAGTATTTT	CASSYSEAGTDTQYF
TRBV10-1	NA	TRBD1	TRBJ1-5	TGCGCCAGCAGTGAGTCACAGGGGAGTCAGCCCCAGCATTTT	CASSESQGSQPQHF